This TCR beta chain stems from a study of T cell responses to AZD1222 COVID-19 vaccine. At the level of the study: Pooling was applied to second doses at about 4 or about 12 weeks.

The CDR3 covers 13 residues. Germline V CDR1 and CDR2: SGHDN, FVKESK. V dropped 5 bases and J dropped 3 bases, with 8 bases sitting between them. Notes on the study in general: Repertoire samples came only from after the peak T cell response. Only a handful of people who got AZD1222 tested seropositive at baseline.

For this clone: Its specificity is unknown.

Generated by immunoSEQ multiplex PCR, the TCRdb table keeps only in-frame clones and is missing some. The sample lists 130,000 or so clones, over 90% occurring once. This chain uses TRBV14 with TRBJ1-3; D remains ambiguous. The sequence derives from an adult in good health. The source material was peripheral blood, sampled on day 0 of AZD1222 vaccination. The CDR3 DNA sequence: TGTGCCAGCAGCGGAGCCCGTGGAAACACCATATATTTT. Encoded protein: CASSGARGNTIYF.